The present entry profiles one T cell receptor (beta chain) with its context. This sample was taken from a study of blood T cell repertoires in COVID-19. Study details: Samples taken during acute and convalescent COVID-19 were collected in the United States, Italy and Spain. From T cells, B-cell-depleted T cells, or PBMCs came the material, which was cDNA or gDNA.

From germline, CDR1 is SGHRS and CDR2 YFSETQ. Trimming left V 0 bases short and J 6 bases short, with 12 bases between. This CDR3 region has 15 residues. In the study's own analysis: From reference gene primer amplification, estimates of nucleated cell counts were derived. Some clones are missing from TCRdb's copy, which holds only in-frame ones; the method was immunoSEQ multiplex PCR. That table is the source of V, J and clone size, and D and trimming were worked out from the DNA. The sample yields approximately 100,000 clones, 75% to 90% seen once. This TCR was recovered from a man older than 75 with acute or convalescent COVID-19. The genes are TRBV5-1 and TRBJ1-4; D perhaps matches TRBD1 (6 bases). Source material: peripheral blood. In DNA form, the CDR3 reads TGCGCCAGCAGCTTGGTAGGGGGAGAGGATGAAAAACTGTTTTTT. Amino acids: CASSLVGGEDEKLFF.